The subject of this entry is one TCR beta chain. Antigen unknown. The V gene's germline CDR1 is SGDLS and CDR2 YYNGEE. The V end lost 0 bases, the J end lost 4 bases, and 13 bases lay between the germline ends. CDR3 length: 15 amino acids. Primers for the PCR totalled 60 Vbeta and 13 Jbeta. Data came from immunoSEQ multiplex PCR; TCRdb stores just in-frame clones and leaves some out. The table has some 170,000 clones, approximately 78% seen once. The data originate from a study of cytomegalovirus exposure and HLA in healthy donors. Study findings and constraints: It was likely that a cluster of highly shared sequence variants was a sequencing artifact.

This sequence joins TRBV9 and TRBJ1-1, with D possibly matching TRBD1 (5 bases). The sequencing sample was made of PBMCs. The source is a girl aged 2-10 years in good health and CMV-seropositive. CDR3 loop: CASSVGGAGGTEAFF. CDR3 coding DNA: TGTGCCAGCAGCGTAGGAGGGGCGGGGGGCACTGAAGCTTTCTTT.